The 5 T cell receptor beta chains below all came from one sample that was sequenced in a study of vaccination and CD4 T cells after COVID-19. These receptors lack a known antigen. Researchers used the Oncomine TCR Beta short-read assay to sequence DNA from cultured CD4+ T cells. MiXCR was run by TCRdb on the PCR reads, yielding one entry per CDR3 protein. The sample yields 7,500 to 10,000 distinct CDR3 sequences, about 50% seen once. The treatment denotes: roughly 11-day PBMC culture with coronavirus spike peptide pools or control peptides (ViraFEST assay). The sample comprised CD4+ T cells from blood, cultured in vitro. All receptors derive from a human donor who had recovered from COVID-19.

The chain recombines TRBV6-5 with TRBJ1-2, with 7 bases that match TRBD1. CDR3 size: 16 residues. With 0 bases clipped from V and 1 base from J, the junction kept 5 bases outside the gene matches. Germline lookup yields CDR1 MNHEY and CDR2 SVGAGI. In nucleotides, the CDR3 is TGTGCCAGCAGTTACTCGAGCAGGGGGGATAACTATGGCTACACCTTC. It specifies CASSYSSRGDNYGYTF.

This chain links TRBV6-1 with TRBJ1-3; D remains ambiguous. The CDR3 extends over 15 amino acids. The V end lost 2 bases, the J end lost 8 bases, and 16 bases lay between the germline ends. From germline, CDR1 is MNHNS and CDR2 SASEGT. CDR3 protein: CASSETFLRQHTIYF. CDR3 sequence (DNA): TGTGCCAGCAGTGAAACATTCCTCCGTCAACACACCATATATTTT.

V gene TRBV7-2 combines with J gene TRBJ2-3, with D uncertain. V lost 5 bases and J 7 bases, leaving 13 bases between the germline ends. CDR3 length: 13 residues. Germline assignment: CDR1 SGHTA and CDR2 FQGNSA. Here the CDR3 reads CASSTPLLNTQYF. Written as DNA, the CDR3 is TGTGCCAGCAGCACCCCCCTTTTGAATACGCAGTATTTT.

This clonotype was seen a handful of times. The chain is built from TRBV7-9 and TRBJ1-1; a weak D match, TRBD1 (5 bases). The CDR3 is 14 amino acids. V lost 11 bases, J lost 5 bases, and 21 bases lay in between. In germline, CDR1 is SEHNR, CDR2 FQNEAQ (reference sequence). The CDR3 DNA sequence: TGTGCCGTCGGATCTGGGGGAACTCGGACTGAAGCTTTCTTT. This sequence encodes CAVGSGGTRTEAFF.

The rearrangement uses TRBV20-1 and TRBJ2-1; 9 bases agree with TRBD2. Germline V gene lookup returns CDR1 DFQATT and CDR2 SNEGSKA (reference sequence). There are 16 residues in the CDR3. The ends lost 0 bases at V and 3 bases at J; junction bases unmatched: 6. CDR3 residues: CSAREGSGGLYNEQFF. The CDR3 DNA reads as TGCAGTGCTAGAGAAGGTAGCGGGGGACTCTACAATGAGCAGTTCTTC.